This T cell receptor (beta chain) was obtained from a study of cytomegalovirus exposure and HLA in healthy donors. About the study: Counted in an early data release were roughly 87 million unique TCRs from HLA-typed donors.

Notes on this clone: Its target is not known.

PCR used 60 Vbeta primers and 13 Jbeta primers. Repertoires were generated with immunoSEQ multiplex PCR, while TCRdb's copy carries only in-frame clones and drops some. Of more than 55,000 clones in the sample, under 90% were seen once. Whole-study results and caveats: Another analysis was done later, and it associated around 15,000 TCR beta sequences with HLA alleles at 0.05 false discovery rate.

This CDR3 comprises 14 residues. The trim removed 1 base at V and 6 bases at J, leaving 4 bases unmatched. CDR1 and CDR2 from the germline V gene are MDHEN and SYDVKM. The chain joins TRBV28 to TRBJ1-1, with 8 bases aligning to TRBD1. The TCR comes from a woman aged 40-49 years in good health and CMV-seronegative. Material for sequencing was PBMCs. CDR3 sequence (DNA): TGTGCCAGCAGTTTATTGACAGGGGCTTCTGAAGCTTTCTTT. Residues: CASSLLTGASEAFF. The full variable domain, in which reference TRBV28 and TRBJ1-1 provide the parts outside the CDR3, is DVKVTQSSRYLVKRTGEKVFLECVQDMDHENMFWYRQDPGLGLRLIYFSYDVKMKEKGDIPEGYSVSREKKERFSLILESASTNQTSMYLCASSLLTGASEAFFGQGTRLTVV.